The subject of this entry is one T cell receptor beta chain. Its antigen has not been determined. Base qualities are not provided; no much larger clone lies one nucleotide away. The sample belongs to a study of T cells after posttransplantation cyclophosphamide (dated by TCRdb to about 2016). Background on the whole study: Using TRB sequencing, the study followed how the T cell repertoire rebuilt after myeloablative bone marrow transplantation with posttransplantation cyclophosphamide given as GVHD prophylaxis. Samples from under 40 PTCy-treated patients, along with samples from some 16 of their related bone marrow donors, underwent antigen receptor sequencing. TRB sequencing was performed on blood from all 35 or so PTCy patients with 1-year posttransplant specimens. In 3 patients, up to about 3 additional blood samples taken between 2 and 5.2 years after transplant also underwent TRB sequencing, as did pretransplant blood from 4 patients. Because TRA and TRB clonality were tightly correlated in 8 or 9 samples, subsequent TCR analyses were focused on TRB only. Public TRB sequences were checked against a database of over 3,500 sequences associated with responses to pathogens, tumor antigens, self-antigens and alloantigens. Beyond this particular receptor, the publication reports: Across roughly 48 patients, TRB clonality was highly associated with recipient CMV seropositivity and CMV reactivation, and diversity in PTCy patients was similar to diversity in CNI/methotrexate controls. Donor-recipient similarity was low at 1-2 months but rose over the first year, and later blood repertoires were often dominated by donor CD8+ memory clones. The TRB repertoires of T cells infiltrating skin or the GI tract showed only limited overlap with the TRB repertoires found in blood.

The germline V gene provides CDR1 SGHTA and CDR2 FQGNSA. There are 17 amino acids in the CDR3, from cysteine to phenylalanine inclusive. The read is trimmed to its CDR3 DNA, 51 bases read in frame from base 1. V and J lose 0 bases and 1 base, and a span of 16 bases separates them. This sample's treatment or condition label indicates: high-dose cyclophosphamide on days +3 and +4 as single-agent GVHD prophylaxis. For conditioning, the PTCy patients got busulfan and fludarabine, then a related or unrelated marrow graft, followed by cyclophosphamide on days +3 and +4. PTCy-treated patients came from a prospective multi-institutional clinical trial. Peripheral blood and bone marrow mononuclear cells were isolated by Ficoll-Hypaque density centrifugation and cryopreserved. FACS on a FACSAria II was used to sort CD4+ and CD8+ T cells, including the naive and memory subsets. TRB sequencing used genomic DNA with the immunoSEQ assay at survey resolution or the hsTCRB kit. From the authors' description of their analysis: Initial read processing used immunoSEQ software, and repertoire analyses used the LymphoSeq R package. Clonality was calculated as 1 minus normalized Shannon entropy, and the Gini coefficient was also calculated for each TRB dataset. To infer phenotypes in unsorted samples, TRB sequences from sorted subsets of the recipient or donor were mapped onto unsorted samples from the same recipient. TCRdb provides this immuneACCESS table in a form limited to in-frame rearrangements. Some clones are lacking; in checked studies, under half of them reflect an unresolved V gene, and why the rest are absent is not known. V, J and clone size derive from that table, while D and trimming were established from the DNA sequence. This sample gives 5,400 or so clones in total; about 79% of them show up just once. The top ten clones comprise 2.5% to 3.5% of the sample.

The sequence came from a male patient aged 45 to 59 who received an allogeneic stem cell transplant from a related donor and was CMV-positive. Following a transplant, a fraction of the T cells may be traceable to the graft donor. The material was CD4+ T cells sorted from blood, obtained around 350 days after allogeneic stem cell transplant with posttransplant cyclophosphamide. This receptor chain uses TRBV7-2 and TRBJ2-7; perhaps TRBD2 is the D gene, with 7 bases matching. The CDR3 region reads CASSLAGGGVQSYEQYF. The nucleotide sequence reads TGTGCCAGCAGCTTAGCAGGAGGGGGGGTACAATCCTACGAGCAGTACTTC.